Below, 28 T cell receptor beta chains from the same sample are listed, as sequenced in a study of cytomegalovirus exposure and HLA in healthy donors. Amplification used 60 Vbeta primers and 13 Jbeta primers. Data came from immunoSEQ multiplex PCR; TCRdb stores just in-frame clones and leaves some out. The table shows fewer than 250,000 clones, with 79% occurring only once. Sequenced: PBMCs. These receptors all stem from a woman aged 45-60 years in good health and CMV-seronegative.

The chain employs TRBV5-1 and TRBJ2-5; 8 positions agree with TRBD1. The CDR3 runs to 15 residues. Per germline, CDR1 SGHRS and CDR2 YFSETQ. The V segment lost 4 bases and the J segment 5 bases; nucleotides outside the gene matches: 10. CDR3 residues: CASSPGQGGLETQYF. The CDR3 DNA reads TGCGCCAGCAGCCCTGGACAGGGCGGATTGGAGACCCAGTACTTC.

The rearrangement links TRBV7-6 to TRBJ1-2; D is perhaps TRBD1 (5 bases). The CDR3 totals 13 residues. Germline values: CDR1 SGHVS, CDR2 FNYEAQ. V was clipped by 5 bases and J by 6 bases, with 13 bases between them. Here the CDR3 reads CASSQGPGDGYTF. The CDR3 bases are TGTGCCAGCAGCCAGGGCCCGGGGGATGGCTACACCTTC.

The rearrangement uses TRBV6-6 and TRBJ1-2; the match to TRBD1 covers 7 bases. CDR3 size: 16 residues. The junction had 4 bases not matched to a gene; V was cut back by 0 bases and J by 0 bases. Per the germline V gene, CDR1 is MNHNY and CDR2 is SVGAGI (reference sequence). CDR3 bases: TGTGCCAGCAGTTACTCGGGACAGCCTTCTAACTATGGCTACACCTTC. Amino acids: CASSYSGQPSNYGYTF.

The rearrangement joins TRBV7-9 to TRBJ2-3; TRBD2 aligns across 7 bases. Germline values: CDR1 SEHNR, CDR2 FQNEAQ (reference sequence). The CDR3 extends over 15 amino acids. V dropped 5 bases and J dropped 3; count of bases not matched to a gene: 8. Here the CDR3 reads CASSLHGGGTDTQYF. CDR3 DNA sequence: TGTGCCAGCAGCCTTCACGGCGGGGGTACAGATACGCAGTATTTT.

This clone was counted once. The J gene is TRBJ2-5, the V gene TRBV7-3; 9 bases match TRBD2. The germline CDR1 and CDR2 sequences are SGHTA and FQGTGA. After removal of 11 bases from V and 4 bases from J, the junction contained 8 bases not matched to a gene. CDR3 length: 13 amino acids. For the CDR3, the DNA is TGTGCCTGGGGGGCGGGGGGGCCAGAGACCCAGTACTTC. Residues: CAWGAGGPETQYF.

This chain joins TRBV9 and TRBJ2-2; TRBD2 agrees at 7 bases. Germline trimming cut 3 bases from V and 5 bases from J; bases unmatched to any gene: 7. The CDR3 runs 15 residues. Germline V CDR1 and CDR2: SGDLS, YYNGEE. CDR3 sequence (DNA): TGTGCCAGCAGCGCGGGGGGTGAGTGGACCGGGGAGCTGTTTTTT. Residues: CASSAGGEWTGELFF.

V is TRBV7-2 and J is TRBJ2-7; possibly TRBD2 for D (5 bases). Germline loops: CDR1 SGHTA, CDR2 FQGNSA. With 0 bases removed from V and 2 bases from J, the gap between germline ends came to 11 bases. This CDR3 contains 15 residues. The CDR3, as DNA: TGTGCCAGCAGCTTAGCGTTGGGAGTGACCTACGAGCAGTACTTC. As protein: CASSLALGVTYEQYF.

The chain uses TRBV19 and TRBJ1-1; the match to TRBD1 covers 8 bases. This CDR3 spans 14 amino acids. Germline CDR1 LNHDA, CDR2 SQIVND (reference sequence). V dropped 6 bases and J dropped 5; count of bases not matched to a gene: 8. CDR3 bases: TGTGCCAGTAGCGACCAGGGGGCTTGGACTGAAGCTTTCTTT. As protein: CASSDQGAWTEAFF.

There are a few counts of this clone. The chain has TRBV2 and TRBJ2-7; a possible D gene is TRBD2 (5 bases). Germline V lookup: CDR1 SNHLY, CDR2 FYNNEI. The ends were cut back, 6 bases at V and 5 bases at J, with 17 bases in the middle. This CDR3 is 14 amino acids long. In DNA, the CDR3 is TGTGCCAGCAGCTACGCCCTATCGGGGAACGAGCAGTACTTC. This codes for CASSYALSGNEQYF.

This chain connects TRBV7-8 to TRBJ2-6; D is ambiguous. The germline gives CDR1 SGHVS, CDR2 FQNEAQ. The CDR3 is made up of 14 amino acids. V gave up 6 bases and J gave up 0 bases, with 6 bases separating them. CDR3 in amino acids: CASRNYSGANVLTF. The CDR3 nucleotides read TGTGCCAGCAGGAACTACTCTGGGGCCAACGTCCTGACTTTC.

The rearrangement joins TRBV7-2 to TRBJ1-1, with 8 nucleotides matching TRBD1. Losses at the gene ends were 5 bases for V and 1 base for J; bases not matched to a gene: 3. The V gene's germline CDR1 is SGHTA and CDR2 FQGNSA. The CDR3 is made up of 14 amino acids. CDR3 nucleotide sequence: TGTGCCAGCAGCGTCAGGGGGCGGAACACTGAAGCTTTCTTT. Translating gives CASSVRGRNTEAFF.

CDR3 DNA: TGTGCCAGCAGTTTCGTGGGGGCGGGTGAGCAGTTCTTC. Encoded protein: CASSFVGAGEQFF. This chain connects TRBV27 to TRBJ2-1, with a possible D match to TRBD1 (6 bases). V gave up 3 bases and J gave up 9 bases, with 12 bases separating them. CDR1 MNHEY and CDR2 SMNVEV come from the germline V gene (reference sequence). The CDR3 runs to 13 residues.

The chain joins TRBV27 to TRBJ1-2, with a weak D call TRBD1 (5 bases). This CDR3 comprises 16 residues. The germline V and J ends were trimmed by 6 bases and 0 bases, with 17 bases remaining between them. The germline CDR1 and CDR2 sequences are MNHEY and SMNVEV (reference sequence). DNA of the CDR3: TGTGCCAGCAGCCAGGGTTGGCATCTCGCTAACTATGGCTACACCTTC. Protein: CASSQGWHLANYGYTF.

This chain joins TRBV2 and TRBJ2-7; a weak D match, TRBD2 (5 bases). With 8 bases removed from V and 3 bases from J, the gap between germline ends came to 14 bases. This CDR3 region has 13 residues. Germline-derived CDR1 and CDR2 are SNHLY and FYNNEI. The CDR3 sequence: CASSDSHGYEQYF. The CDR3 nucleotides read TGTGCCAGCTCGGACTCCCATGGCTACGAGCAGTACTTC.

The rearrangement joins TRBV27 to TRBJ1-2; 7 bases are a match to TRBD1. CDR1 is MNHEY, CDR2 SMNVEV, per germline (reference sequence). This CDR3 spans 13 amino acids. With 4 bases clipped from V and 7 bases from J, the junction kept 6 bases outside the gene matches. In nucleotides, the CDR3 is TGTGCCAGCAGTTCGACAGGGTTCTTTGGCTACACCTTC. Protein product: CASSSTGFFGYTF.

In DNA form, the CDR3 reads TGTGCCAGCTCACCACTGGCATCGGGGAACACTGAAGCTTTCTTT. It is translated as CASSPLASGNTEAFF. The V gene is TRBV18, the J gene TRBJ1-1, with D uncertain. Looked up from germline, CDR1 is KGHSH and CDR2 is LQKENI. The CDR3 length is 15 residues. Deletions cut 1 base from V and 1 base from J, with 10 bases between.

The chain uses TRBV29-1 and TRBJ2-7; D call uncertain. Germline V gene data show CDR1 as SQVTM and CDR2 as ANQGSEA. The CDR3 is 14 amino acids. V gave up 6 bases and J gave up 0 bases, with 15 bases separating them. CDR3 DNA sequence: TGCAGCGTCGAAACGCGGCCTCCCTCCTACGAGCAGTACTTC. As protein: CSVETRPPSYEQYF.

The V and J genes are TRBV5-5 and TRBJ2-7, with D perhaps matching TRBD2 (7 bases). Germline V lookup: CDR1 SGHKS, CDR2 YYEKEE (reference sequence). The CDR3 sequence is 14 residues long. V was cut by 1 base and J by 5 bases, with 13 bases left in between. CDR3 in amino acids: CASSLRGGRDEQYF. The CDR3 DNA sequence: TGTGCCAGCAGCTTGCGCGGGGGCAGGGACGAGCAGTACTTC.

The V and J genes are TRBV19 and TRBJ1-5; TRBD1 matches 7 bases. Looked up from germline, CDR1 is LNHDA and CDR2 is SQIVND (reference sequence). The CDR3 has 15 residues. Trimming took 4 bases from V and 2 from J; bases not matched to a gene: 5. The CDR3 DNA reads TGTGCCAGTAGTAAAGGGGGCGCGGGCAATCAGCCCCAGCATTTT. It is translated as CASSKGGAGNQPQHF. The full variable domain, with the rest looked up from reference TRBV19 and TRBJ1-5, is DGGITQSPKYLFRKEGQNVTLSCEQNLNHDAMYWYRQDPGQGLRLIYYSQIVNDFQKGDIAEGYSVSREKKESFPLTVTSAQKNPTAFYLCASSKGGAGNQPQHFGDGTRLSIL.

CDR3 in amino acids: CASSQDRGRARRSYTF. The CDR3 nucleotides are TGCGCCAGCAGCCAGGACAGGGGCCGGGCAAGAAGGAGCTACACCTTC. The chain uses TRBV5-1 and TRBJ1-2; 9 positions agree with TRBD1. The CDR3 has 16 amino acids. J gave up 9 bases and V 4 bases, and 16 bases lay outside the gene matches. CDR1 and CDR2 from the germline V gene are SGHRS and YFSETQ.

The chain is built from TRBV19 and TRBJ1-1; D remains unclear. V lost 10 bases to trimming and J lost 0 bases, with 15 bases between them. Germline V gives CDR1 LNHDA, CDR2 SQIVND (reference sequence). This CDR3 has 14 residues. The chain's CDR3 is CATSPGTVNTEAFF. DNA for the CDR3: TGTGCCACCTCACCTGGTACAGTGAACACTGAAGCTTTCTTT.

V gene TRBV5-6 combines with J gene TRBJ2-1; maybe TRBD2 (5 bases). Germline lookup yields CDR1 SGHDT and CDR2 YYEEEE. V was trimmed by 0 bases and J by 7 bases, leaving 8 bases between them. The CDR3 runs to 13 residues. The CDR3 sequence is CASSLVPGNEQFF. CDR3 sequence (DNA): TGTGCCAGCAGCTTGGTCCCGGGGAATGAGCAGTTCTTC.

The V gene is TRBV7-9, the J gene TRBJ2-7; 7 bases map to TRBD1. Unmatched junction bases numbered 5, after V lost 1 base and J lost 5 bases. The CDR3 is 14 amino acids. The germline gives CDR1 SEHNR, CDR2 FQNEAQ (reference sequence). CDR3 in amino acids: CASSLEWDSDEQYF. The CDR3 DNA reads TGTGCCAGCAGCTTAGAATGGGACAGTGACGAGCAGTACTTC. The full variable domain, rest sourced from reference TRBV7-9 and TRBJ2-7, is DTGVSQNPRHKITKRGQNVTFRCDPISEHNRLYWYRQTLGQGPEFLTYFQNEAQLEKSRLLSDRFSAERPKGSFSTLEIQRTEQGDSAMYLCASSLEWDSDEQYFGPGTRLTVT.

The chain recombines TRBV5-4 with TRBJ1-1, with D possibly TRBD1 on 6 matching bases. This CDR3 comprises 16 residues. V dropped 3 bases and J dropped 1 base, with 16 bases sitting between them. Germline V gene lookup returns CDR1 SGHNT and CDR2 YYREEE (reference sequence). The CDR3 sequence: CASSSGQLLPNTEAFF. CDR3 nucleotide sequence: TGTGCCAGCAGCTCAGGACAGCTTCTCCCGAACACTGAAGCTTTCTTT. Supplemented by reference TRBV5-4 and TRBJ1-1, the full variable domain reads ETGVTQSPTHLIKTRGQQVTLRCSSQSGHNTVSWYQQALGQGPQFIFQYYREEENGRGNFPPRFSGLQFPNYSSELNVNALELDDSALYLCASSSGQLLPNTEAFFGQGTRLTVV.

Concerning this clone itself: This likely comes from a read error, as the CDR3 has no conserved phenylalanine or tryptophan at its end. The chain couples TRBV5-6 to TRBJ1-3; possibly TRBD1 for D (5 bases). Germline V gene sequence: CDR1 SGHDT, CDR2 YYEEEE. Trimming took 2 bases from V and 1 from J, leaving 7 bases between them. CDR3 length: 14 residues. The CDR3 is CASSLGVSGNTIYC. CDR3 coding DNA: TGTGCCAGCAGCTTAGGGGTTTCTGGAAACACCATATATTGT.

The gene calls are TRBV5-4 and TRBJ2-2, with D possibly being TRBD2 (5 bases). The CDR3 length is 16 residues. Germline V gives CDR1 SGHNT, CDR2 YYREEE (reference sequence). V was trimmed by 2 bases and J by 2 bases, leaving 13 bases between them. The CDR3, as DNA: TGTGCCAGCAGCTTCGGAGGTCCGGGTAACACCGGGGAGCTGTTTTTT. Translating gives CASSFGGPGNTGELFF.

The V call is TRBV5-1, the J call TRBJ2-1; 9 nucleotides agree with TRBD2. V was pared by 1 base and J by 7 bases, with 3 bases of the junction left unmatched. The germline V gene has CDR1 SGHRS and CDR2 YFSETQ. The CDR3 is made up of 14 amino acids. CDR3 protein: CASSLSAGGNEQFF. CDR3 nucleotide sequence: TGCGCCAGCAGCTTGTCGGCGGGGGGGAATGAGCAGTTCTTC.

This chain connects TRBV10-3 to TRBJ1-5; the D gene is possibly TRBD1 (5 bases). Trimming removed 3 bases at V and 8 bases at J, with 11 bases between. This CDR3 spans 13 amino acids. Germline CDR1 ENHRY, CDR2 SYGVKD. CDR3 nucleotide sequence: TGTGCCATCAGTGACAGTGAAGGGGAGCCCCAGCATTTT. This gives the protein CAISDSEGEPQHF.